These 27 T cell receptor beta chains came from one sample sequenced in a study of blood T cell repertoires in COVID-19. The table came from immunoSEQ multiplex PCR; TCRdb's copy has only in-frame clones and leaves some out. The table has some 64,000 clones, 72% seen once; the top ten hold approximately 50%. Sequencing was carried out using PBMCs or T cells enriched from blood (not recorded which). The origin of the receptors is a woman aged 60 to 75 who had been exposed to COVID-19.

CDR3 nucleotide sequence: TGTGCCTGGAGTCAGACACTTTCGAACACAGATACGCAGTATTTT. Translating gives CAWSQTLSNTDTQYF. The chain carries TRBV30 and TRBJ2-3; D gene ambiguous. The CDR3 is made up of 15 amino acids. Germline V lookup: CDR1 GTSNPN, CDR2 SVGIG (reference sequence). V was pared by 2 bases and J by 2 bases, with 14 bases between.

The gene calls are TRBV28 and TRBJ2-5; D might be TRBD2 (6 bases). The CDR3 contains 16 residues. Trimming cost V 8 bases and J 0 bases, with 19 bases left between them. Germline V gene lookup returns CDR1 MDHEN and CDR2 SYDVKM. DNA of the CDR3: TGTGCCAGCGCGGCGGGGAGCCTAACTTACCAAGAGACCCAGTACTTC. Translating gives CASAAGSLTYQETQYF.

The CDR3 region has the DNA TGCGCCAGCAGCCCCCTTCCAGACATAGAGGGCGAGCAGTACTTC. Protein product: CASSPLPDIEGEQYF. This sequence joins TRBV4-1 and TRBJ2-7; D possibly corresponds to TRBD2 (5 bases). Germline CDR1 reads MGHRA; CDR2 reads YSYEKL. Trimming took 4 bases from V and 6 from J, leaving 19 bases between them. This CDR3 has 15 amino acids.

This rearrangement joins TRBV5-4 to TRBJ2-1; 10 bases are a match to TRBD1. Looked up from germline, CDR1 is SGHNT and CDR2 is YYREEE (reference sequence). The CDR3 has 15 residues. V shed 4 bases and J 4 bases; nucleotides not matched to a gene: 5. CDR3 protein: CASSTDRGRYNEQFF. DNA for the CDR3: TGTGCCAGCAGCACAGACAGGGGGCGGTACAATGAGCAGTTCTTC.

This clone was counted only a few times. This chain joins TRBV7-8 and TRBJ1-6, with a tentative D call TRBD1 (5 bases). Trimming removed 3 bases from V and 10 bases from J, with 16 bases in between. Germline V lookup: CDR1 SGHVS, CDR2 FQNEAQ. The CDR3 totals 15 residues. The CDR3 sequence: CASSFSGAGVSPLHF. The CDR3 nucleotides are TGTGCCAGCAGCTTCTCGGGCGCGGGGGTATCACCCCTCCACTTT.

The gene calls are TRBV5-1 and TRBJ1-4; TRBD1 aligns across 7 bases. The CDR3 loop spans 14 amino acids. Unmatched junction bases numbered 7, after V lost 4 bases and J lost 7 bases. The germline CDR1 and CDR2 sequences are SGHRS and YFSETQ. CDR3 region: CASSPGQVTEKLFF. CDR3 DNA: TGCGCCAGCAGCCCAGGACAGGTTACTGAAAAACTGTTTTTT. Full variable domain (rest looked up from reference TRBV5-1 and TRBJ1-4): KAGVTQTPRYLIKTRGQQVTLSCSPISGHRSVSWYQQTPGQGLQFLFEYFSETQRNKGNFPGRFSGRQFSNSRSEMNVSTLELGDSALYLCASSPGQVTEKLFFGSGTQLSVL.

There are a few counts of this clone. The chain uses TRBV7-9 and TRBJ1-2, with D possibly matching TRBD1 (5 bases). The CDR3 has 13 amino acids. V lost 4 bases and J lost 3, with 9 bases in between. Germline V lookup: CDR1 SEHNR, CDR2 FQNEAQ (reference sequence). This CDR3 is CASSSRTYYGYTF. DNA for the CDR3: TGTGCCAGCAGCTCTAGGACATACTATGGCTACACCTTC.

In DNA, the CDR3 is TGTGCCAGCAGCCAAAGACAGGGTCCGACAGATACGCAGTATTTT. Encoded protein: CASSQRQGPTDTQYF. The chain recombines TRBV3-1 (or the pseudogene TRBV3-2) with TRBJ2-3, with 7 bases lining up with TRBD1. Germline V CDR1 and CDR2: LGHDT, YNNKEL (reference sequence). V shed 2 bases and J 3 bases; nucleotides not matched to a gene: 5. CDR3 length equals 15 residues.

The chain joins TRBV29-1 to TRBJ2-3; 9 nucleotides align to TRBD2. This CDR3 comprises 16 residues. The germline CDR1 and CDR2 sequences are SQVTM and ANQGSEA. V shed 3 bases and J 2 bases; nucleotides not matched to a gene: 9. The CDR3, as DNA: TGCAGCGTTGAGGAGACTAGCGGAGGAACCACAGATACGCAGTATTTT. Amino acid sequence: CSVEETSGGTTDTQYF.

In its sample, this clone was seen once. The J gene is TRBJ2-5, the V gene TRBV5-4; TRBD2 matches at 9 bases. V trimming: 5 bases; J trimming: 2 bases; junction bases outside the gene matches: 10. Germline V lookup: CDR1 SGHNT, CDR2 YYREEE (reference sequence). The CDR3 extends over 16 amino acids. The DNA of the CDR3 is TGTGCCAGCAGACGCGGACTAGCGACAATACAAGAGACCCAGTACTTC. It yields the protein CASRRGLATIQETQYF.

The rearrangement links TRBV28 to TRBJ1-2; D perhaps matches TRBD1 (6 bases). Germline CDR1 reads MDHEN; CDR2 reads SYDVKM. CDR3 size: 12 residues. Trimming removed 8 bases at V and 4 bases at J, with 11 bases between. CDR3 loop: CASSRTVYGYTF. CDR3 in DNA: TGTGCCAGCTCTAGGACAGTCTATGGCTACACCTTC.

The chain carries TRBV3-1 (or the pseudogene TRBV3-2) and TRBJ2-1, with D maybe TRBD2 (6 bases). The V gene lost 4 bases and the J gene lost 8 bases, with 9 bases spanning the gap. This CDR3 region has 12 residues. Germline assignment: CDR1 LGHDT and CDR2 YNNKEL (reference sequence). The DNA of the CDR3 is TGTGCCAGCAGCCGGGGGGACCATGAGCAGTTCTTC. Protein sequence: CASSRGDHEQFF.

The chain's CDR3 is CASSETASNEKLFF. CDR3 DNA: TGTGCCAGCAGTGAGACAGCTAGTAATGAAAAACTGTTTTTT. The chain recombines TRBV6-1 with TRBJ1-4, with a possible D match to TRBD1 (5 bases). The CDR3 has 14 residues. Per the germline V gene, CDR1 is MNHNS and CDR2 is SASEGT. V was cut by 3 bases and J by 4 bases, with 9 bases left in between.

The rearrangement links TRBV28 to TRBJ1-5; D is undetermined. This CDR3 comprises 12 residues. Germline V gene sequence: CDR1 MDHEN, CDR2 SYDVKM. With 5 bases removed from V and 3 bases from J, the gap between germline ends came to 5 bases. The CDR3: CASSPFNQPQHF. For the CDR3, the DNA is TGTGCCAGCAGTCCCTTCAATCAGCCCCAGCATTTT.

This clone was detected a few times. The chain carries TRBV28 and TRBJ1-1; 11 bases align to TRBD1. Looked up from germline, CDR1 is MDHEN and CDR2 is SYDVKM. J lost 4 bases, V lost 5 bases, and 12 bases had no gene match. The CDR3 loop spans 17 amino acids. The CDR3 sequence: CASSARTGGVYSTEAFF. CDR3 DNA: TGTGCCAGCAGTGCCCGGACAGGGGGCGTATATAGCACTGAAGCTTTCTTT.

V and J are TRBV28 and TRBJ1-1, with a possible D match to TRBD1 (6 bases). Trimming pared 4 bases from V and 10 bases from J, leaving 13 bases between. CDR1 MDHEN and CDR2 SYDVKM come from the germline V gene. The CDR3 contains 12 residues. The CDR3 sequence is CASSSRQERAFF. CDR3 bases: TGTGCCAGCAGTTCCCGACAGGAGCGAGCTTTCTTT.

The chain carries TRBV7-2 and TRBJ2-3, with a tentative D call TRBD1 (6 bases). Germline CDR1 SGHTA, CDR2 FQGNSA. Deletions cut 3 bases from V and 4 bases from J, with 14 bases between. This CDR3 has 15 amino acids. The CDR3 spells CASSFPQGSSDTQYF. Written as DNA, the CDR3 is TGTGCCAGCAGCTTTCCACAGGGAAGTTCAGATACGCAGTATTTT.

The chain combines TRBV30 with TRBJ1-2, with TRBD1 matching over 7 bases. This CDR3 has 14 amino acids. CDR1 GTSNPN and CDR2 SVGIG come from the germline V gene (reference sequence). The junction had 11 bases not matched to a gene; V was cut back by 2 bases and J by 8 bases. DNA of the CDR3: TGTGCCTGGAGTACACGCAACAGGGGTGGAGGCTACACCTTC. This encodes CAWSTRNRGGGYTF.

The chain couples TRBV11-2 to TRBJ2-7; the match to TRBD2 covers 7 bases. Germline CDR1 and CDR2: SGHAT and FQNNGV. The CDR3 extends over 13 amino acids. J lost 2 bases, V lost 3 bases, and 1 base had no gene match. The CDR3 loop is CASSLGGTYEQYF. Here the CDR3 DNA reads TGTGCCAGCAGCTTGGGGGGGACCTACGAGCAGTACTTC.

This clone was seen only a few times. V is TRBV5-1 and J is TRBJ2-3, with D perhaps TRBD2 (6 bases). Germline-derived CDR1 and CDR2 are SGHRS and YFSETQ. The CDR3 consists of 14 residues. Trimming took off 7 bases at V and 4 bases at J, with 16 bases between the two ends. The DNA for the CDR3 is TGCGCCAGCGTGGAGGGAATGGGCCCAGATACGCAGTATTTT. This gives the protein CASVEGMGPDTQYF.

The chain recombines TRBV27 with TRBJ1-6, with 9 bases lining up with TRBD1. The ends lost 6 bases at V and 9 bases at J; junction bases unmatched: 3. The CDR3 runs to 13 residues. Germline V gene lookup returns CDR1 MNHEY and CDR2 SMNVEV (reference sequence). Written as DNA, the CDR3 is TGTGCCAGCAGGGGACAGGGAGCTTCACCCCTCCACTTT. Amino acids: CASRGQGASPLHF.

The J gene is TRBJ2-3, the V gene TRBV24-1; 12 positions match TRBD1. The CDR3 contains 18 residues. Germline CDR1 KGHDR, CDR2 SFDVKD. The junction had 12 bases not matched to a gene; V was cut back by 5 bases and J by 4 bases. The CDR3 nucleotides read TGTGCCACCAGTGGCCCGAAAGGGACAGGGGGCATATCAGATACGCAGTATTTT. It codes for CATSGPKGTGGISDTQYF.

The chain joins TRBV4-1 to TRBJ1-1; perhaps TRBD1 as D (6 bases). Deletions cut 0 bases from V and 0 bases from J, with 11 bases between. This CDR3 region has 16 residues. CDR1 is MGHRA, CDR2 YSYEKL, per germline. The CDR3 sequence: CASSQEGGGLNTEAFF. The DNA for the CDR3 is TGCGCCAGCAGCCAAGAAGGGGGGGGCTTGAACACTGAAGCTTTCTTT.

The chain has TRBV28 and TRBJ2-2; possibly TRBD1 for D (5 bases). There are 13 residues in the CDR3. V shed 9 bases and J shed 2 bases, with 10 bases lying between them. Germline values: CDR1 MDHEN, CDR2 SYDVKM. In nucleotides, the CDR3 is TGTGCCAGTCTTGGGGCCAACACCGGGGAGCTGTTTTTT. Amino acids: CASLGANTGELFF.

The V call is TRBV10-3, the J call TRBJ1-3; possible D gene TRBD1, 6 bases. Germline lookup yields CDR1 ENHRY and CDR2 SYGVKD. The CDR3 length is 13 residues. Between the trimmed V and J ends, which lost 10 bases and 0 bases, there was a span of 10 bases. The chain's CDR3 is CATQGTSGNTIYF. The CDR3, as DNA: TGTGCCACCCAGGGGACCTCTGGAAACACCATATATTTT.

The rearrangement uses TRBV21-1 and TRBJ2-3; the listed D gene, TRBD2, was not tested against the DNA. TRBV21-1 is noted as a pseudogene. The CDR3 totals 17 residues. The CDR3 loop reads CASSKERSGRSTDTQYF. The CDR3 DNA reads as TGTGCCAGCAGCAAAGAACGGAGCGGGCGGAGCACAGATACGCAGTATTTT.

A few counts support this clone. The V gene is TRBV5-1, the J gene TRBJ1-6, with TRBD1 matching 8 bases. The CDR3 has 14 residues. V lost 4 bases, J lost 6 bases, and 3 bases stayed unmatched. Germline assignment: CDR1 SGHRS and CDR2 YFSETQ. Here the CDR3 DNA reads TGCGCCAGCAGCCCGGGACAGGTTAATTCACCCCTCCACTTT. Its protein is CASSPGQVNSPLHF.